These T cell receptor beta chains were read from a single sample in a study of T cells in Graves' hyperthyroidism and ophthalmopathy. One entry per CDR3 protein, called by TCRdb with MiXCR from the multiplex PCR reads. The data show fewer than 450,000 distinct CDR3 sequences, roughly 20% seen once. The sequencing sample was made of blood. These receptors originate from a man between 18 and 29 years old with Graves' ophthalmopathy. The CDR3 runs from the conserved cysteine through the conserved F or W. Fields, in order: CDR3 length, clone size, J gene, D gene, V gene, CDR3 protein, CDR3 DNA. The D gene is left open where the match is weak. The listing skips clone size in some rows; elsewhere it reads once, few, many or a size class.

cdr3_length: 12; clone_size: many; j_call: TRBJ1-2; d_call: TRBD1; v_call: TRBV20-1; cdr3_aa: CSAVQGARGYTF; cdr3_nt: TGCAGTGCAGTACAGGGGGCGCGGGGCTACACCTTC
cdr3_length: 15; clone_size: few; j_call: TRBJ2-1; d_call: TRBD1; v_call: TRBV20-1; cdr3_aa: CSASPNRGQKNEQFF; cdr3_nt: TGCAGTGCTAGCCCTAACAGGGGGCAAAAGAATGAGCAGTTCTTC
cdr3_length: 14; clone_size: many; j_call: TRBJ2-5; d_call: .; v_call: TRBV11-3; cdr3_aa: CASSSSRGSETQYF; cdr3_nt: TGTGCCAGCAGCTCCTCCCGAGGGAGTGAGACCCAGTACTTC
cdr3_length: 13; clone_size: many; j_call: TRBJ2-3; d_call: .; v_call: TRBV20-1; cdr3_aa: CSVPWGRTDTQYF; cdr3_nt: TGCAGTGTCCCCTGGGGGCGCACAGATACGCAGTATTTT
cdr3_length: 15; clone_size: .; j_call: TRBJ2-7; d_call: .; v_call: TRBV5-5; cdr3_aa: CASSRSAGAADEQYF; cdr3_nt: TGTGCCAGCAGCAGGTCCGCGGGGGCTGCCGACGAGCAGTACTTC
cdr3_length: 15; clone_size: few; j_call: TRBJ1-4; d_call: .; v_call: TRBV3-1; cdr3_aa: CASSPKPATNEKLFF; cdr3_nt: TGTGCCAGCAGCCCCAAACCTGCAACTAATGAAAAACTGTTTTTT
cdr3_length: 13; clone_size: few; j_call: TRBJ2-2; d_call: .; v_call: TRBV20-1; cdr3_aa: CSARDRGPGELFF; cdr3_nt: TGCAGTGCTAGAGATCGCGGGCCCGGGGAGCTGTTTTTT
cdr3_length: 15; clone_size: many; j_call: TRBJ1-1; d_call: .; v_call: TRBV10-3; cdr3_aa: CATRQGGSENTEAFF; cdr3_nt: TGTGCCACCCGGCAGGGAGGATCGGAGAACACTGAAGCTTTCTTT
cdr3_length: 15; clone_size: .; j_call: TRBJ1-4; d_call: .; v_call: TRBV4-1; cdr3_aa: CASSQGGLGTGKLFF; cdr3_nt: TGCGCCAGCAGCCAAGGGGGGCTGGGTACAGGAAAACTGTTTTTT
cdr3_length: 18; clone_size: .; j_call: TRBJ1-6; d_call: .; v_call: TRBV28; cdr3_aa: CASSSTGGRRSYNSPLHF; cdr3_nt: TGTGCCAGCAGTTCGACGGGGGGCCGTCGGTCCTATAATTCACCCCTCCACTTT
cdr3_length: 14; clone_size: few; j_call: TRBJ2-7; d_call: TRBD2; v_call: TRBV20-1; cdr3_aa: CSASPGGGAYEQYF; cdr3_nt: TGCAGTGCTAGCCCGGGGGGGGGAGCCTACGAGCAGTACTTC
cdr3_length: 14; clone_size: .; j_call: TRBJ1-5; d_call: .; v_call: TRBV7-6; cdr3_aa: CASSPWSGIQPQHF; cdr3_nt: TGTGCCAGCAGCCCCTGGTCGGGGATTCAGCCCCAGCATTTT
cdr3_length: 13; clone_size: few; j_call: TRBJ2-7; d_call: .; v_call: TRBV6-2/TRBV6-3; cdr3_aa: CATKKQGNYEQYF; cdr3_nt: TGTGCCACCAAGAAACAGGGTAACTACGAGCAGTACTTC
cdr3_length: 14; clone_size: many; j_call: TRBJ2-1; d_call: TRBD2; v_call: TRBV12-3/TRBV12-4; cdr3_aa: CASSASGGANEQFF; cdr3_nt: TGTGCCAGCAGCGCTAGCGGGGGGGCAAATGAGCAGTTCTTC
cdr3_length: 15; clone_size: .; j_call: TRBJ1-2; d_call: .; v_call: TRBV6-2/TRBV6-3; cdr3_aa: CASSPRGLEVYGYTF; cdr3_nt: TGTGCCAGCAGTCCCCGGGGTCTCGAGGTCTATGGCTACACCTTC
cdr3_length: 15; clone_size: .; j_call: TRBJ2-5; d_call: TRBD2; v_call: TRBV12-3/TRBV12-4; cdr3_aa: CASIPTGGGAETQYF; cdr3_nt: TGTGCCAGCATCCCCACTGGCGGGGGGGCTGAGACCCAGTACTTC
cdr3_length: 13; clone_size: few; j_call: TRBJ2-2; d_call: .; v_call: TRBV20-1; cdr3_aa: CSVITTNTGELFF; cdr3_nt: TGCAGTGTTATCACAACTAACACCGGGGAGCTGTTTTTT
cdr3_length: 14; clone_size: .; j_call: TRBJ2-3; d_call: TRBD1; v_call: TRBV19; cdr3_aa: CASGSQGASDTQYF; cdr3_nt: TGTGCCAGCGGGAGCCAGGGGGCCTCAGATACGCAGTATTTT
cdr3_length: 14; clone_size: few; j_call: TRBJ1-1; d_call: TRBD1; v_call: TRBV7-3; cdr3_aa: CASSLIDRGTEAFF; cdr3_nt: TGTGCCAGCAGCTTAATCGACAGGGGCACTGAAGCTTTCTTT
cdr3_length: 14; clone_size: .; j_call: TRBJ1-6; d_call: .; v_call: TRBV27; cdr3_aa: CASSFGNRDSPLHF; cdr3_nt: TGTGCCAGCAGCTTCGGGAACAGGGATTCACCCCTCCACTTT
cdr3_length: 15; clone_size: many; j_call: TRBJ1-1; d_call: .; v_call: TRBV12-3/TRBV12-4; cdr3_aa: CASQKGGSLNTEAFF; cdr3_nt: TGTGCCAGCCAAAAGGGGGGGTCGCTGAACACTGAAGCTTTCTTT
cdr3_length: 15; clone_size: .; j_call: TRBJ1-4; d_call: .; v_call: TRBV6-5; cdr3_aa: CASSYSELFNEKLFF; cdr3_nt: TGTGCCAGCAGTTACTCCGAACTTTTCAATGAAAAACTGTTTTTT
cdr3_length: 15; clone_size: many; j_call: TRBJ1-1; d_call: .; v_call: TRBV5-1; cdr3_aa: CASSLLTGMNTEAFF; cdr3_nt: TGCGCCAGCAGCTTGTTGACGGGGATGAACACTGAAGCTTTCTTT
cdr3_length: 13; clone_size: many; j_call: TRBJ1-1; d_call: TRBD1; v_call: TRBV7-9; cdr3_aa: CASKNDRVTEAFF; cdr3_nt: TGTGCCAGCAAAAATGACAGGGTCACTGAAGCTTTCTTT
cdr3_length: 17; clone_size: few; j_call: TRBJ2-6; d_call: TRBD1; v_call: TRBV5-1; cdr3_aa: CASSLTGTGTGANVLTF; cdr3_nt: TGCGCCAGCAGCTTAACCGGGACAGGGACTGGGGCCAACGTCCTGACTTTC
cdr3_length: 15; clone_size: many; j_call: TRBJ1-5; d_call: .; v_call: TRBV18; cdr3_aa: CASSRTRDSNQPQHF; cdr3_nt: TGTGCCAGCTCACGTACAAGAGATAGCAATCAGCCCCAGCATTTT
cdr3_length: 16; clone_size: few; j_call: TRBJ1-4; d_call: .; v_call: TRBV7-2; cdr3_aa: CASSLSSGSFNEKLFF; cdr3_nt: TGTGCCAGCAGCTTAAGCTCGGGCAGCTTTAATGAAAAACTGTTTTTT
cdr3_length: 20; clone_size: .; j_call: TRBJ2-2; d_call: TRBD1; v_call: TRBV7-9; cdr3_aa: CASSLLPNRDRERRTGELFF; cdr3_nt: TGTGCCAGCAGCTTATTACCAAACCGGGACAGGGAACGGAGAACCGGGGAGCTGTTTTTT
cdr3_length: 11; clone_size: few; j_call: TRBJ2-7; d_call: .; v_call: TRBV13; cdr3_aa: CASSRNYEQYF; cdr3_nt: TGTGCCAGCAGCAGGAACTACGAGCAGTACTTC
cdr3_length: 14; clone_size: few; j_call: TRBJ2-1; d_call: .; v_call: TRBV6-2/TRBV6-3; cdr3_aa: CASARTDSPSNKFF; cdr3_nt: TGTGCCAGCGCCCGGACGGACAGCCCCAGTAATAAGTTCTTC
cdr3_length: 14; clone_size: few; j_call: TRBJ1-1; d_call: TRBD1; v_call: TRBV6-4; cdr3_aa: CASSPGQGSTEAFF; cdr3_nt: TGTGCCAGCAGTCCGGGACAGGGTTCGACTGAAGCTTTCTTT
cdr3_length: 16; clone_size: .; j_call: TRBJ1-3; d_call: .; v_call: TRBV12-3/TRBV12-4; cdr3_aa: CASSSEPARPGNTIYF; cdr3_nt: TGTGCCAGCAGTTCCGAGCCAGCCCGCCCTGGAAACACCATATATTTT
cdr3_length: 15; clone_size: many; j_call: TRBJ2-4; d_call: .; v_call: TRBV2; cdr3_aa: CASSEAGLAKNIQYF; cdr3_nt: TGTGCCAGCAGTGAAGCCGGACTAGCCAAAAACATTCAGTACTTC
cdr3_length: 15; clone_size: few; j_call: TRBJ2-2; d_call: TRBD1; v_call: TRBV24-1; cdr3_aa: CATSEPTGMNGELFF; cdr3_nt: TGTGCCACCAGTGAGCCGACAGGGATGAACGGGGAGCTGTTTTTT
cdr3_length: 12; clone_size: .; j_call: TRBJ2-7; d_call: .; v_call: TRBV20-1; cdr3_aa: CSASREVYEQYF; cdr3_nt: TGCAGTGCTAGTAGAGAGGTCTACGAGCAGTACTTC
cdr3_length: 15; clone_size: .; j_call: TRBJ2-1; d_call: .; v_call: TRBV9; cdr3_aa: CASSGRRAGENEQFF; cdr3_nt: TGTGCCAGCAGCGGCAGGAGAGCAGGGGAAAATGAGCAGTTCTTC
cdr3_length: 13; clone_size: few; j_call: TRBJ1-1; d_call: .; v_call: TRBV24-1; cdr3_aa: CATSDGQNIQAFF; cdr3_nt: TGTGCCACCAGTGATGGGCAGAATATTCAAGCTTTCTTT
cdr3_length: 16; clone_size: .; j_call: TRBJ2-2; d_call: .; v_call: TRBV10-3; cdr3_aa: CAISETEPGGTGELFF; cdr3_nt: TGTGCCATCAGTGAAACTGAACCAGGCGGCACCGGGGAGCTGTTTTTT
cdr3_length: 12; clone_size: many; j_call: TRBJ2-1; d_call: TRBD1; v_call: TRBV18; cdr3_aa: CASHTGENEQFF; cdr3_nt: TGTGCCAGTCATACAGGGGAAAATGAGCAGTTCTTC
cdr3_length: 13; clone_size: many; j_call: TRBJ1-1; d_call: .; v_call: TRBV5-1; cdr3_aa: CASSLLEAAEAFF; cdr3_nt: TGCGCCAGCAGCTTGTTGGAAGCGGCTGAAGCTTTCTTT
cdr3_length: 12; clone_size: many; j_call: TRBJ2-5; d_call: .; v_call: TRBV5-6; cdr3_aa: CASSLFQETQYF; cdr3_nt: TGTGCCAGCAGCTTGTTCCAAGAGACCCAGTACTTC
cdr3_length: 15; clone_size: many; j_call: TRBJ1-2; d_call: .; v_call: TRBV7-9; cdr3_aa: CATLGIAPINYGYTF; cdr3_nt: TGTGCCACCCTGGGAATCGCTCCCATTAACTATGGCTACACCTTC